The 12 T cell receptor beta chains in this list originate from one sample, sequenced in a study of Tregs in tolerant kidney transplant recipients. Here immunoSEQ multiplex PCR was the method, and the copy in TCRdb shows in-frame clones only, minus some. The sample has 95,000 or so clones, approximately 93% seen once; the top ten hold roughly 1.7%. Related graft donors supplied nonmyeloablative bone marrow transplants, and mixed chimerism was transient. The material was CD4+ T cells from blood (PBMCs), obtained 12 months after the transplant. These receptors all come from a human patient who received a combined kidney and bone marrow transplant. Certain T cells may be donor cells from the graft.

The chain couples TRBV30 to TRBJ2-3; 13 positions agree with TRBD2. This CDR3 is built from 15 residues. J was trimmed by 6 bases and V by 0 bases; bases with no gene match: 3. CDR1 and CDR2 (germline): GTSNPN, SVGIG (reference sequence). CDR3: CAWSVLAGGRDTQYF. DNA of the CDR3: TGTGCCTGGAGTGTACTAGCGGGGGGGCGGGATACGCAGTATTTT.

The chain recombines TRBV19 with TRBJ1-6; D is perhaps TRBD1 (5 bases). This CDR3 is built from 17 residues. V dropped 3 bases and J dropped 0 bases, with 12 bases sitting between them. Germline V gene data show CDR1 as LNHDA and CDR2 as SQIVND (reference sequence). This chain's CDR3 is CASSIGGISSYNSPLHF. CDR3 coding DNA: TGTGCCAGTAGTATCGGGGGGATAAGCTCCTATAATTCACCCCTCCACTTT.

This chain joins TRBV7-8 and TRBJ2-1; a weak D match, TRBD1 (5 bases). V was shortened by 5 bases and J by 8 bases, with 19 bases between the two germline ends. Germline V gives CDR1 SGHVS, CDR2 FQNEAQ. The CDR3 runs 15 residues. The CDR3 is CASSTSSRIGDEQFF. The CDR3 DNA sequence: TGTGCCAGCAGCACCTCTAGTAGGATAGGGGATGAGCAGTTCTTC.

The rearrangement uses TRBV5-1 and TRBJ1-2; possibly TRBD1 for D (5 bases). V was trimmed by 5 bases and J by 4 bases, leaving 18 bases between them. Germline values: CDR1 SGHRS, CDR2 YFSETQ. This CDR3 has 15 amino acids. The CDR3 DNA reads TGCGCCAGCAGGATGGAGGGGCTGGAGAGCTATGGCTACACCTTC. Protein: CASRMEGLESYGYTF.

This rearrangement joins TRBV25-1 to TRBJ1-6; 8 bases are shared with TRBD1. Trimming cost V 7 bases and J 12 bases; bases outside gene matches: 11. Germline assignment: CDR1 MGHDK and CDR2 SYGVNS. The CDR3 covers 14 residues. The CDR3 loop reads CASTLGDRHVPLHF. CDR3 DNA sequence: TGTGCCAGCACACTCGGGGACAGGCATGTACCCCTCCACTTT. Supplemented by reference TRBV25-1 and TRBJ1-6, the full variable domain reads EADIYQTPRYLVIGTGKKITLECSQTMGHDKMYWYQQDPGMELHLIHYSYGVNSTEKGDLSSESTVSRIRTEHFPLTLESARPSHTSQYLCASTLGDRHVPLHFGNGTRLTVT.

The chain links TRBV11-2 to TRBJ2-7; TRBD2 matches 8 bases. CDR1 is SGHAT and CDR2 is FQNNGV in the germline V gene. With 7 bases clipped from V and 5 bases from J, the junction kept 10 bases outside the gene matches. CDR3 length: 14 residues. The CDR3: CASNLGTRIDEQYF. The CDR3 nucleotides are TGTGCCAGCAACCTCGGGACTAGGATCGACGAGCAGTACTTC. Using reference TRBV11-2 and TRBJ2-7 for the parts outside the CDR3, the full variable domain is EAGVAQSPRYKIIEKRQSVAFWCNPISGHATLYWYQQILGQGPKLLIQFQNNGVVDDSQLPKDRFSAERLKGVDSTLKIQPAKLEDSAVYLCASNLGTRIDEQYFGPGTRLTVT.

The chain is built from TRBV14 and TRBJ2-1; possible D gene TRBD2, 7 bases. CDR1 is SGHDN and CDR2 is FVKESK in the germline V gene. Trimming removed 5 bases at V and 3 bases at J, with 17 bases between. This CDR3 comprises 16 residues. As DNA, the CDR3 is TGTGCCAGCAGCTTACGTAGGGGGGGCGACTACAATGAGCAGTTCTTC. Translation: CASSLRRGGDYNEQFF.

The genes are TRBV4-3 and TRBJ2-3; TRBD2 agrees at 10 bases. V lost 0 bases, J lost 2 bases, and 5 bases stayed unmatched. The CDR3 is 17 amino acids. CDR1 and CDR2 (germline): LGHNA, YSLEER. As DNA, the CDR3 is TGCGCCAGCAGCCAAGACCGGCTAGCGGGGGCCACAGATACGCAGTATTTT. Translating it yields CASSQDRLAGATDTQYF.

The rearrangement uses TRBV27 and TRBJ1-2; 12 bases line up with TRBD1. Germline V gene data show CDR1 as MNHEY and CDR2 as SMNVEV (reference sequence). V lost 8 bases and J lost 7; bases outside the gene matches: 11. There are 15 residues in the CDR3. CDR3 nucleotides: TGTGCCAGCCAACGAACCGGGACAGGGGGCGTTGGCTACACCTTC. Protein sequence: CASQRTGTGGVGYTF.

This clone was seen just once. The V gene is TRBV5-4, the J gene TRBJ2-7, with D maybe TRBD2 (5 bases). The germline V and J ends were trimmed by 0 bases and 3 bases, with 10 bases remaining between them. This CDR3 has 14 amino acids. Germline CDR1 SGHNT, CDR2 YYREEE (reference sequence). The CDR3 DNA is TGTGCCAGCAGCTTGGGTACTAGGAACTACGAGCAGTACTTC. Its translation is CASSLGTRNYEQYF.

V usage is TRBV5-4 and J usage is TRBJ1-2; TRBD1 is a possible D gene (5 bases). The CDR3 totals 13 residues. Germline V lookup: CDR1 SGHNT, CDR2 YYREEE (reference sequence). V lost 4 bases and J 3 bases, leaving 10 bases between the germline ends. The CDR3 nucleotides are TGTGCCAGCAGCCAGGACATCTACTATGGCTACACCTTC. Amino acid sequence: CASSQDIYYGYTF.

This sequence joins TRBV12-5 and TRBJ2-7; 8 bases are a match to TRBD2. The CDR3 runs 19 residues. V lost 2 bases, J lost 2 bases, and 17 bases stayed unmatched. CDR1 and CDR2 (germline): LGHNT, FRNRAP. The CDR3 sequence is CASGLIPLFLSGRTYEQYF. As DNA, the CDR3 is TGTGCTAGTGGTTTGATCCCCTTGTTCTTGAGCGGGAGAACCTACGAGCAGTACTTC.